These 25 T cell receptor beta chains originate from one sample sequenced in a study of T-cell memory formation after mild COVID-19. MiXCR, applied by TCRdb to the 5' RACE reads, yields one record per CDR3 protein. The repertoire includes under 300,000 distinct CDR3 sequences, 7.5% to 9.5% of them detected once, and around a fifth sits in the top ten. Material for sequencing was PBMCs or a T cell subset sorted from them (not recorded which). These receptors originate from a man younger than 30 who had mild COVID-19 (a few samples of this study predate the infection). Cell type and time point are not known.

J is TRBJ2-6 and V is TRBV7-9; D is unresolved. With 1 base removed from V and 1 base from J, the gap between germline ends came to 8 bases. The CDR3 spans 16 residues. Germline values: CDR1 SEHNR, CDR2 FQNEAQ (reference sequence). CDR3 DNA sequence: TGTGCCAGCAGCTTAGTCGGCCTGTCTGGGGCCAACGTCCTGACTTTC. Translation: CASSLVGLSGANVLTF. The whole variable domain, filled in from reference TRBV7-9 and TRBJ2-6, reads DTGVSQNPRHKITKRGQNVTFRCDPISEHNRLYWYRQTLGQGPEFLTYFQNEAQLEKSRLLSDRFSAERPKGSFSTLEIQRTEQGDSAMYLCASSLVGLSGANVLTFGAGSRLTVL.

The chain links TRBV29-1 to TRBJ2-5, with D uncertain. Looked up from germline, CDR1 is SQVTM and CDR2 is ANQGSEA. The CDR3 consists of 13 residues. Trimming took 2 bases from V and 1 from J, leaving 8 bases between them. DNA of the CDR3: TGCAGCGTTGAACATGGATTCCAAGAGACCCAGTACTTC. Translated, it gives CSVEHGFQETQYF.

The chain uses TRBV7-9 and TRBJ1-1; 7 bases agree with TRBD1. The germline CDR1 and CDR2 sequences are SEHNR and FQNEAQ (reference sequence). The V and J ends lost 6 bases and 1 base, in that order; junction bases with no gene match: 5. The CDR3 length is 14 residues. This CDR3 reads CASRWGQTNTEAFF. CDR3 bases: TGTGCCAGCAGGTGGGGACAGACGAACACTGAAGCTTTCTTT.

The chain uses TRBV5-1 and TRBJ1-1; TRBD1 might be the D (5 bases). This CDR3 has 13 amino acids. The germline gives CDR1 SGHRS, CDR2 YFSETQ. Trimming removed 4 bases from V and 6 bases from J, with 13 bases in between. The CDR3: CASSGQLGAEAFF. The CDR3 nucleotides read TGCGCCAGCAGCGGACAATTGGGGGCTGAAGCTTTCTTT.

DNA of the CDR3: TGTGCCAGCAGCGTAGACCACAGGGGTACGCAGTATTTT. Translation gives CASSVDHRGTQYF. This rearrangement joins TRBV9 to TRBJ2-3; 7 bases match TRBD1. Germline lookup yields CDR1 SGDLS and CDR2 YYNGEE. The CDR3 covers 13 residues. J was trimmed by 8 bases and V by 0 bases; bases with no gene match: 3.

This clonotype showed up many times. CDR3 DNA: TGTGCCAGCAGCCCCCAGGCAACTAATGAAAAACTGTTTTTT. Translating gives CASSPQATNEKLFF. The chain recombines TRBV4-2 with TRBJ1-4, with D uncertain. Trimming removed 4 bases at V and 0 bases at J, with 6 bases between. CDR1 and CDR2 from the germline V gene are LGHNA and YNFKEQ. The CDR3 covers 14 residues.

This clonotype was counted a few times. This chain uses TRBV5-1 with TRBJ2-3, with 7 bases matching TRBD1. Trimming took 2 bases from V and 4 from J; bases not matched to a gene: 4. CDR3 length: 14 residues. Looked up from germline, CDR1 is SGHRS and CDR2 is YFSETQ. CDR3: CASSFAGGSDTQYF. In DNA form, the CDR3 reads TGCGCCAGCAGCTTCGCAGGGGGTTCAGATACGCAGTATTTT. The complete variable domain, with remaining parts taken from reference TRBV5-1 and TRBJ2-3, reads KAGVTQTPRYLIKTRGQQVTLSCSPISGHRSVSWYQQTPGQGLQFLFEYFSETQRNKGNFPGRFSGRQFSNSRSEMNVSTLELGDSALYLCASSFAGGSDTQYFGPGTRLTVL.

This clonotype occurred a few times. The genes are TRBV20-1 and TRBJ2-5; D not resolved. Germline V gene sequence: CDR1 DFQATT, CDR2 SNEGSKA (reference sequence). The V and J ends lost 1 base and 0 bases respectively, with 15 bases between them. This CDR3 region has 16 residues. The CDR3 sequence is CSARVHSPPYQETQYF. The CDR3 region has the DNA TGCAGTGCTAGAGTGCACTCCCCGCCGTACCAAGAGACCCAGTACTTC.

This clonotype came up a few times. The chain is built from TRBV10-3 and TRBJ2-1; TRBD2 agrees at 8 bases. The CDR3 has 14 amino acids. The germline V gene has CDR1 ENHRY and CDR2 SYGVKD. V shed 6 bases and J 6 bases; nucleotides not matched to a gene: 7. CDR3 sequence (DNA): TGTGCCATCAGGCCGGGACTAGGCCCCAATGAGCAGTTCTTC. Protein sequence: CAIRPGLGPNEQFF.

This clonotype was observed a few times. The rearrangement uses TRBV4-1 and TRBJ1-5; 7 bases agree with TRBD1. J was trimmed by 1 base and V by 0 bases; bases with no gene match: 6. The CDR3 spans 17 residues. CDR1 is MGHRA and CDR2 is YSYEKL in the germline V gene. CDR3 loop: CASSQDQRGQSNQPQHF. CDR3 nucleotides: TGCGCCAGCAGCCAAGATCAGAGGGGACAGAGCAATCAGCCCCAGCATTTT.

The genes are TRBV20-1 and TRBJ2-1; 14 bases are a match to TRBD2. Trimming removed 0 bases from V and 5 bases from J; junction bases left unmatched: 9. The CDR3 covers 18 residues. Germline CDR1 DFQATT, CDR2 SNEGSKA (reference sequence). Written as DNA, the CDR3 is TGCAGTGCTAGAGATCTCCGGACTAGCGGGGGGCCTGACAATGAGCAGTTCTTC. It specifies CSARDLRTSGGPDNEQFF.

The rearrangement joins TRBV7-3 to TRBJ2-1; 8 bases are shared with TRBD2. The CDR3 is 15 amino acids. Trimming at V came to 5 bases and at J to 7 bases, leaving 10 bases not matched to a gene. Germline lookup yields CDR1 SGHTA and CDR2 FQGTGA. CDR3 loop: CASSRQAGAGNEQFF. The CDR3 DNA follows: TGTGCCAGCAGCCGGCAAGCGGGGGCCGGAAATGAGCAGTTCTTC.

CDR3 coding DNA: TGCGCCAGCAGCAAAGGGGCGATAGCGGAGACCCAGTACTTC. This gives the protein CASSKGAIAETQYF. The rearrangement links TRBV4-1 to TRBJ2-5; either TRBD1 or TRBD2 may fit D (5 bases each). In germline, CDR1 is MGHRA, CDR2 YSYEKL. The length of the CDR3 is 14 residues. V was clipped by 5 bases and J by 5 bases, with 15 bases between them.

V and J are TRBV5-4 and TRBJ2-6; 7 bases fit TRBD1. V shed 3 bases, J shed 0 bases, and the junction held 3 bases outside the gene matches. This CDR3 comprises 16 residues. Germline V gene lookup returns CDR1 SGHNT and CDR2 YYREEE (reference sequence). The CDR3, as DNA: TGTGCCAGCAGCTGGAGGACAGGCTCTGGGGCCAACGTCCTGACTTTC. It translates to CASSWRTGSGANVLTF.

J is TRBJ2-7 and V is TRBV7-6, with TRBD2 matching over 9 bases. The V and J ends lost 2 bases and 1 base, in that order; junction bases with no gene match: 3. In germline, CDR1 is SGHVS, CDR2 FNYEAQ. The CDR3 sequence is 15 residues long. The CDR3 nucleotides read TGTGCCAGCAGCTTAAGCAGCGGGGGGTCCTACGAGCAGTACTTC. Its protein is CASSLSSGGSYEQYF.

The V and J genes are TRBV7-9 and TRBJ1-2; TRBD1 agrees at 8 bases. After removal of 0 bases from V and 7 bases from J, the junction contained 7 bases not matched to a gene. Germline loops: CDR1 SEHNR, CDR2 FQNEAQ (reference sequence). The CDR3 contains 15 residues. The CDR3 is CASSLALRGTGGYTF. The CDR3 bases are TGTGCCAGCAGCTTAGCGCTAAGAGGGACAGGTGGCTACACCTTC.

The rearrangement joins TRBV10-3 to TRBJ2-5, with D possibly TRBD1 on 6 matching bases. The germline CDR1 and CDR2 sequences are ENHRY and SYGVKD. The CDR3 is 15 residues long. The ends were cut back, 11 bases at V and 0 bases at J, with 19 bases in the middle. CDR3 amino acids: CAGGDGQPYQETQYF. For the CDR3, the DNA is TGTGCCGGAGGCGATGGACAGCCGTACCAAGAGACCCAGTACTTC.

The chain couples TRBV5-5 to TRBJ2-5, with a possible D match to TRBD1 (5 bases). Germline loops: CDR1 SGHKS, CDR2 YYEKEE (reference sequence). Trimming removed 5 bases at V and 5 bases at J, with 16 bases between. The CDR3 runs 14 residues. In nucleotides, the CDR3 is TGTGCCAGCAGACGACCCCCAGGGTTGGAGACCCAGTACTTC. Its protein is CASRRPPGLETQYF.

CDR3 nucleotide sequence: TGTGCCAGCATCCCGGTGGGGGCCAACGTCCTGACTTTC. The encoded protein is CASIPVGANVLTF. The V and J genes are TRBV7-9 and TRBJ2-6, with unresolved D. V was cut by 7 bases and J by 4 bases, with 8 bases left in between. This CDR3 spans 13 amino acids. Germline CDR1 reads SEHNR; CDR2 reads FQNEAQ (reference sequence).

This clonotype was seen a few times. V is TRBV15 and J is TRBJ2-1; tentative D call: TRBD2 (6 bases). Germline CDR1 is LNHNV and CDR2 is YYDKDF (reference sequence). V was trimmed by 4 bases and J by 3 bases, leaving 13 bases between them. This CDR3 is built from 15 residues. CDR3 bases: TGTGCCACCAGCACACAAAGGGAGGTCTACAATGAGCAGTTCTTC. It is translated as CATSTQREVYNEQFF.

This chain uses TRBV20-1 with TRBJ2-1; 9 nucleotides match TRBD1. The length of the CDR3 is 16 residues. Germline V gives CDR1 DFQATT, CDR2 SNEGSKA (reference sequence). After removal of 3 bases from V and 7 bases from J, the junction contained 13 bases not matched to a gene. The chain's CDR3 is CSASLPPGQGLNEQFF. Here the CDR3 DNA reads TGCAGTGCTAGCCTCCCCCCGGGACAGGGACTAAATGAGCAGTTCTTC.

The chain combines TRBV20-1 with TRBJ1-1; D is unresolved. V lost 5 bases and J lost 0, with 13 bases in between. The CDR3 is 14 residues long. CDR1 is DFQATT and CDR2 is SNEGSKA in the germline V gene (reference sequence). The CDR3 nucleotides read TGCAGTGCTCGACGCCGGGCCGTGAACACTGAAGCTTTCTTT. Its translation: CSARRRAVNTEAFF.

This chain links TRBV7-3 with TRBJ2-1; possible D gene TRBD2, 6 bases. Germline lookup yields CDR1 SGHTA and CDR2 FQGTGA. V lost 2 bases and J lost 9, with 11 bases in between. The length of the CDR3 is 13 residues. The CDR3 is CASSLAGQGEQFF. CDR3 sequence (DNA): TGTGCCAGCAGCTTAGCGGGGCAGGGTGAGCAGTTCTTC.

The chain has TRBV24-1 and TRBJ2-2, with a possible D match to TRBD2 (7 bases). CDR1 is KGHDR and CDR2 is SFDVKD in the germline V gene. Trimming shortened V by 5 bases and J by 5 bases, and 11 bases separated the two germline ends. The CDR3 covers 14 residues. The chain's CDR3 is CATSAGGRTGELFF. Written as DNA, the CDR3 is TGTGCCACCAGTGCGGGGGGCCGAACCGGGGAGCTGTTTTTT.

The chain couples TRBV18 to TRBJ1-4; D may be TRBD1 (5 bases). The CDR3 runs 14 residues. Per the germline V gene, CDR1 is KGHSH and CDR2 is LQKENI. V was shortened by 3 bases and J by 3 bases, with 8 bases between the two germline ends. The CDR3 DNA sequence: TGTGCCAGCTCACCTGAGACAGCTAATGAAAAACTGTTTTTT. Translating gives CASSPETANEKLFF.